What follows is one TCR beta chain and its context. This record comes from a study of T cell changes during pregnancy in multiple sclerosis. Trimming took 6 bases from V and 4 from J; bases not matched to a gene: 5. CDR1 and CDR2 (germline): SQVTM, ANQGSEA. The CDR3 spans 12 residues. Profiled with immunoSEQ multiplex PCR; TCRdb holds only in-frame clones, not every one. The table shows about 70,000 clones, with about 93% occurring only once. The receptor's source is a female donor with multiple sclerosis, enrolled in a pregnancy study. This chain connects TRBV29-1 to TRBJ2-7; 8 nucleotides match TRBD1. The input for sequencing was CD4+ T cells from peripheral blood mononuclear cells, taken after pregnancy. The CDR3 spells CSVRTGPYEQYF. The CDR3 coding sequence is TGCAGCGTCCGGACAGGGCCTTACGAGCAGTACTTC.